This T cell receptor beta chain was identified during a study of T cells in Graves' hyperthyroidism and ophthalmopathy. This CDR3 contains 14 residues. Looked up from germline, CDR1 is SGDLS and CDR2 is YYNGEE. Germline trimming cut 3 bases from V and 10 bases from J; bases unmatched to any gene: 12. In this sample, this clonotype turned up many times. Its antigen is unidentified. Study observations and caveats: Among thyroid clonotypes expanded above 0.001, most also appeared in blood. In the analysis, a 13 V-J model separated ophthalmopathy from stable hyperthyroidism.

The TCR beta CDR3 regions underwent amplification using RNA transcripts as the source. The study used the HTBI primer set for a first-round RT-PCR of the TCR CDR3. TCRdb re-called the multiplex PCR reads with MiXCR, one entry per CDR3 protein. This sample has 400,000 to 450,000 distinct CDR3 sequences; about 14% occur once, and the top ten carry approximately 13%. This TCR was sampled from a young man with Graves' ophthalmopathy. Sequenced: blood. This rearrangement joins TRBV9 to TRBJ1-1; 7 bases fit TRBD1. The DNA of the CDR3 is TGTGCCAGCAGCGAGAGACAGGGTGGTTCTGGAGCTTTCTTT. Translation: CASSERQGGSGAFF.